Presented here are 32 T cell receptor beta chains from one specimen sequenced in a study of response to subunit inactivated influenza vaccine. TCRdb re-called the RT-PCR reads through MiXCR, storing one row per CDR3 protein. The table lists over 400,000 distinct CDR3 sequences, 10% to 15% of them singletons, with 13% in the top ten. The sample here was PBMCs from blood, taken roughly 46 days after vaccination. The receptors shown here come from a man aged 50 to 60 who received an inactivated influenza vaccine.

This clonotype was detected only a few times. This sequence joins TRBV12-3 or TRBV12-4 and TRBJ1-1, with 7 bases that match TRBD1. This CDR3 is built from 13 residues. Unmatched junction bases numbered 4, after V lost 4 bases and J lost 5 bases. The CDR3 DNA reads as TGTGCCAGCAGTTACACAGGGGATACTGAAGCTTTCTTT. It translates to CASSYTGDTEAFF.

This clonotype was recorded many times. The rearrangement uses TRBV29-1 and TRBJ2-7; 7 bases match TRBD1. CDR3 length equals 15 residues. V lost 2 bases and J lost 1; bases outside the gene matches: 8. Germline V CDR1 and CDR2: SQVTM, ANQGSEA. The CDR3 spells CSVELGTVNSYEQYF. The CDR3 region has the DNA TGCAGCGTTGAACTCGGGACAGTGAATTCCTACGAGCAGTACTTC.

This clonotype showed up just a few times. The chain joins TRBV20-1 to TRBJ2-2; 7 nucleotides align to TRBD2. The junction had 11 bases not matched to a gene; V was cut back by 0 bases and J by 1 base. Per the germline V gene, CDR1 is DFQATT and CDR2 is SNEGSKA (reference sequence). The CDR3 runs 18 residues. Here the CDR3 DNA reads TGCAGTGCTAGAGATTCCCGTCGACTAGCTAAGAACACCGGGGAGCTGTTTTTT. Translated, it gives CSARDSRRLAKNTGELFF.

The CDR3 region has the DNA TGTGCCAGCAGCCAAGTTGGAGGGGAGGGGGCCTACGAGCAGTACTTC. Protein product: CASSQVGGEGAYEQYF. The chain links TRBV3-1 to TRBJ2-7; tentative D call: TRBD2 (7 bases). The CDR3 totals 16 residues. Per the germline V gene, CDR1 is LGHDT and CDR2 is YNNKEL (reference sequence). Between the trimmed V and J ends, which lost 1 base and 2 bases, there was a span of 15 bases.

This clonotype has at least ten counts. V and J are TRBV5-1 and TRBJ1-2, with TRBD1 identical over 7 bases. Germline lookup yields CDR1 SGHRS and CDR2 YFSETQ. The trim removed 4 bases at V and 3 bases at J, leaving 3 bases unmatched. The CDR3 runs 13 residues. The CDR3 nucleotides read TGCGCCAGCAGCACTACAGGGGACTATGGCTACACCTTC. It encodes CASSTTGDYGYTF.

This clonotype appeared a few times. This rearrangement joins TRBV7-2 to TRBJ1-3; tentative D call: TRBD1 (5 bases). Trimming left V 4 bases short and J 0 bases short, with 13 bases between. Looked up from germline, CDR1 is SGHTA and CDR2 is FQGNSA. The CDR3 loop spans 16 amino acids. The CDR3 DNA sequence: TGTGCCAGCAGCTCTGCAGGGACCCCCTCTGGAAACACCATATATTTT. Its protein is CASSSAGTPSGNTIYF.

This clonotype was seen many times. This chain joins TRBV7-9 and TRBJ2-1, with 9 bases that match TRBD1. V shed 3 bases and J 9 bases; nucleotides not matched to a gene: 6. This CDR3 is built from 14 residues. Germline CDR1 and CDR2: SEHNR and FQNEAQ (reference sequence). The CDR3 region is CASSLPGQGGEQFF. The CDR3 nucleotides are TGTGCCAGCAGCTTGCCGGGACAGGGAGGTGAGCAGTTCTTC.

The V and J genes are TRBV2 and TRBJ2-1; D not resolved. Trimming took off 2 bases at V and 6 bases at J, with 11 bases between the two ends. Germline CDR1 and CDR2: SNHLY and FYNNEI. This CDR3 contains 14 residues. CDR3 loop: CASSEIRRSNEQFF. The CDR3 coding sequence is TGTGCCAGCAGTGAAATTAGGCGGAGCAATGAGCAGTTCTTC.

This clonotype was seen only a few times. The chain's CDR3 is CASSSPTGGGDTEAFF. CDR3 coding DNA: TGTGCCAGCAGTTCGCCGACAGGGGGTGGAGACACTGAAGCTTTCTTT. V and J are TRBV27 and TRBJ1-1; TRBD1 matches at 9 bases. The CDR3 spans 16 residues. The junction had 9 bases not matched to a gene; V was cut back by 4 bases and J by 3 bases. Germline V gene lookup returns CDR1 MNHEY and CDR2 SMNVEV (reference sequence).

This clonotype was seen a handful of times. J is TRBJ2-3 and V is TRBV4-1, with D maybe TRBD2 (6 bases). V was trimmed by 4 bases and J by 5 bases, leaving 19 bases between them. The CDR3 is 16 amino acids. Germline CDR1 and CDR2: MGHRA and YSYEKL. CDR3 in amino acids: CASSLSPHAGGDTQYF. DNA of the CDR3: TGCGCCAGCAGCCTGAGCCCGCATGCCGGGGGAGATACGCAGTATTTT.

The chain couples TRBV10-3 to TRBJ2-7, with TRBD1 matching 7 bases. The CDR3 runs 10 residues. Germline lookup yields CDR1 ENHRY and CDR2 SYGVKD. V lost 8 bases to trimming and J lost 5 bases; unmatched junction nucleotides: 0. The CDR3 sequence: CAIGTDEQYF. CDR3 sequence (DNA): TGTGCCATCGGGACAGACGAGCAGTACTTC.

There are a few counts of this clonotype. The rearrangement uses TRBV12-3 or TRBV12-4 and TRBJ1-2, with a possible D match to TRBD1 (5 bases). The CDR3 spans 12 residues. Between the trimmed V and J ends, which lost 6 bases and 12 bases, there was a span of 17 bases. CDR3 DNA: TGTGCCAGCAGCCTCCAGGGAGGGGATAACACCTTC. This translates into CASSLQGGDNTF.

In its sample, this clonotype was seen a few times. The chain carries TRBV7-8 and TRBJ2-7, with 7 bases identical to TRBD2. V lost 6 bases and J lost 3; bases outside the gene matches: 8. The CDR3 is 14 amino acids. Germline CDR1 SGHVS, CDR2 FQNEAQ. The CDR3 is CASRKGGGRYEQYF. The CDR3 nucleotides are TGTGCCAGCAGGAAGGGCGGGGGACGCTACGAGCAGTACTTC.

This clonotype came up many times. The V and J genes are TRBV5-1 and TRBJ1-1; D uncertain. The V and J ends lost 0 bases and 1 base respectively, with 7 bases between them. The germline V gene has CDR1 SGHRS and CDR2 YFSETQ. This CDR3 region has 14 residues. In nucleotides, the CDR3 is TGCGCCAGCAGCTTGGTGCCGGAGAACACTGAAGCTTTCTTT. This codes for CASSLVPENTEAFF.

This clonotype was seen just once. The chain is built from TRBV29-1 and TRBJ1-5; possible D gene TRBD1, 5 bases. Per the germline V gene, CDR1 is SQVTM and CDR2 is ANQGSEA. The CDR3 is made up of 13 amino acids. The V end lost 4 bases, the J end lost 3 bases, and 10 bases lay between the germline ends. The CDR3 DNA is TGCAGCGTTGGGCAGGGTTACAATCAGCCCCAGCATTTT. It yields the protein CSVGQGYNQPQHF.

This clonotype was seen at least ten times. This chain links TRBV5-6 with TRBJ2-7, with a tentative D call TRBD1 (6 bases). The CDR3 spans 16 residues. V was cut by 0 bases and J by 0 bases, with 13 bases left in between. CDR1 and CDR2 (germline): SGHDT, YYEEEE. The CDR3 DNA is TGTGCCAGCAGCTTGGTGGGACACCCCAGCTCCTACGAGCAGTACTTC. It is translated as CASSLVGHPSSYEQYF.

V gene TRBV7-2 combines with J gene TRBJ2-2; maybe TRBD1 (6 bases). This CDR3 spans 16 amino acids. Germline loops: CDR1 SGHTA, CDR2 FQGNSA. The V end lost 5 bases, the J end lost 0 bases, and 13 bases lay between the germline ends. The CDR3 DNA reads TGTGCCAGCAGCCAGAGGGACACCTCGAACACCGGGGAGCTGTTTTTT. Translated, it gives CASSQRDTSNTGELFF.

This clonotype was counted between two and nine times. J is TRBJ1-1 and V is TRBV6-5; D is unclear. Germline V CDR1 and CDR2: MNHEY, SVGAGI. This CDR3 is built from 15 residues. Trimming left V 1 base short and J 3 bases short, with 12 bases between. The CDR3 is CASSYYGEWDTEAFF. The CDR3 DNA follows: TGTGCCAGCAGTTACTACGGGGAATGGGACACTGAAGCTTTCTTT.

This clonotype was observed a handful of times. The rearrangement uses TRBV12-3 or TRBV12-4 and TRBJ2-2, with D possibly matching TRBD2 (6 bases). This CDR3 spans 14 amino acids. V lost 8 bases, J lost 6 bases, and 16 bases lay in between. CDR3 nucleotide sequence: TGTGCCAGCGTCGGCCTTGGGGGGTCCGGGGAGCTGTTTTTT. Its protein product is CASVGLGGSGELFF.

V gene TRBV2 combines with J gene TRBJ2-5; 13 bases fit TRBD2. Per the germline V gene, CDR1 is SNHLY and CDR2 is FYNNEI. Trimming cost V 6 bases and J 2 bases; bases outside gene matches: 18. The CDR3 is 20 residues long. Here the CDR3 DNA reads TGTGCCAGCAGAGTTCGGACACCGGGACTAGCGGGAAAAAGTCAAGAGACCCAGTACTTC. Residues: CASRVRTPGLAGKSQETQYF.

The chain links TRBV30 to TRBJ1-4; possibly TRBD1 for D (5 bases). Germline-derived CDR1 and CDR2 are GTSNPN and SVGIG (reference sequence). CDR3 length: 13 residues. V was pared by 1 base and J by 13 bases, with 16 bases between. The CDR3 protein is CAWSALYGGALFF. The CDR3 region has the DNA TGTGCCTGGAGTGCGCTTTACGGGGGAGCACTGTTTTTT.

This chain joins TRBV7-9 and TRBJ1-2; 8 nucleotides align to TRBD1. CDR1 is SEHNR, CDR2 FQNEAQ, per germline (reference sequence). Trimming removed 3 bases from V and 0 bases from J; junction bases left unmatched: 3. This CDR3 contains 15 residues. CDR3 in amino acids: CASSFTGGSNYGYTF. CDR3 sequence (DNA): TGTGCCAGCAGCTTCACAGGGGGTTCTAACTATGGCTACACCTTC.

The gene calls are TRBV19 and TRBJ1-3; D remains unclear. CDR3 length: 15 amino acids. Germline CDR1 LNHDA, CDR2 SQIVND (reference sequence). V was pared by 7 bases and J by 3 bases, with 16 bases between. In DNA form, the CDR3 reads TGTGCCAGTACAAGCCAGGCGTACGGTGGAAACACCATATATTTT. It is translated as CASTSQAYGGNTIYF.

V gene TRBV20-1 combines with J gene TRBJ2-3, with a tentative D call TRBD2 (5 bases). The length of the CDR3 is 14 residues. In germline, CDR1 is DFQATT, CDR2 SNEGSKA (reference sequence). Trimming shortened V by 4 bases and J by 2 bases, and 13 bases separated the two germline ends. DNA for the CDR3: TGCAGTGCTATAGGACTGGATAACACAGATACGCAGTATTTT. Residues: CSAIGLDNTDTQYF.

The table lists this clonotype with many counts. The chain joins TRBV20-1 to TRBJ1-1; 9 nucleotides agree with TRBD1. The CDR3 is 16 amino acids. Germline loops: CDR1 DFQATT, CDR2 SNEGSKA (reference sequence). V was clipped by 0 bases and J by 0 bases; unmatched bases: 5. The CDR3 region is CSARDAGQGMNTEAFF. DNA of the CDR3: TGCAGTGCTAGAGATGCCGGACAGGGGATGAACACTGAAGCTTTCTTT.

This clonotype has a handful of counts. The rearrangement uses TRBV9 and TRBJ2-1, with D possibly matching TRBD1 (6 bases). From germline, CDR1 is SGDLS and CDR2 YYNGEE. The CDR3 runs 15 residues. V was clipped by 0 bases and J by 8 bases, with 15 bases between them. CDR3 loop: CASSVVMGALDEQFF. In DNA form, the CDR3 reads TGTGCCAGCAGCGTAGTGATGGGGGCGCTTGATGAGCAGTTCTTC.

This clonotype was observed a handful of times. The chain employs TRBV4-1 and TRBJ2-1; 8 nucleotides match TRBD1. The CDR3 has 16 amino acids. Per the germline V gene, CDR1 is MGHRA and CDR2 is YSYEKL. Germline trimming cut 4 bases from V and 6 bases from J; bases unmatched to any gene: 11. The CDR3 sequence is CASSRRNSGQVNEQFF. The CDR3 bases are TGCGCCAGCAGCCGACGGAATTCGGGACAGGTCAATGAGCAGTTCTTC.

This clonotype was seen at least ten times. This rearrangement joins TRBV20-1 to TRBJ1-2; TRBD1 aligns across 7 bases. Germline CDR1 is DFQATT and CDR2 is SNEGSKA (reference sequence). V shed 5 bases and J 2 bases; nucleotides not matched to a gene: 8. The length of the CDR3 is 14 residues. The DNA for the CDR3 is TGCAGTGCTCCTGACAGGGAAGGAAACTATGGCTACACCTTC. Translation: CSAPDREGNYGYTF.

This chain joins TRBV5-1 and TRBJ2-7; TRBD2 matches at 10 bases. The CDR3 is 16 amino acids. Trimming cost V 1 base and J 5 bases; bases outside gene matches: 9. CDR1 and CDR2 from the germline V gene are SGHRS and YFSETQ. The CDR3 nucleotides are TGCGCCAGCAGCTTGAGAGCGGGAGGGCTGAGGCACGAGCAGTACTTC. It codes for CASSLRAGGLRHEQYF.

V and J are TRBV5-1 and TRBJ2-1; 13 bases align to TRBD2. V gave up 2 bases and J gave up 8 bases; unmatched junction bases: 7. Germline V gene sequence: CDR1 SGHRS, CDR2 YFSETQ. The length of the CDR3 is 16 residues. In nucleotides, the CDR3 is TGCGCCAGCAGCTTTACTAGCGGGGGGGCGGTCGATGAGCAGTTCTTC. Its translation is CASSFTSGGAVDEQFF.

This clonotype was recorded at least ten times. This sequence joins TRBV9 and TRBJ1-2; D uncertain. CDR3 size: 11 residues. The ends were cut back, 0 bases at V and 5 bases at J, with 2 bases in the middle. Looked up from germline, CDR1 is SGDLS and CDR2 is YYNGEE. As DNA, the CDR3 is TGTGCCAGCAGCGTAGGGTATGGCTACACCTTC. Encoded protein: CASSVGYGYTF.

The chain combines TRBV7-9 with TRBJ1-4; D remains ambiguous. The CDR3 is 15 amino acids. Germline values: CDR1 SEHNR, CDR2 FQNEAQ (reference sequence). V was cut by 5 bases and J by 3 bases, with 13 bases left in between. The CDR3 DNA sequence: TGTGCCAGCAGCGCCGCGGAGGTCGCTAATGAAAAACTGTTTTTT. Protein: CASSAAEVANEKLFF.